These T cell receptor beta chains were read from a single sample in a study of OX40 agonist ivuxolimab in advanced cancers. Libraries were prepared by immunoSEQ multiplex PCR; TCRdb keeps only in-frame clonotypes and omits some of them. The sample includes about 79,000 clones, over 75% of them seen just once. Sequenced material: CD4+ or CD8+ T cells sorted from blood, taken in a trial of the OX40 agonist ivuxolimab. The origin of the receptors is an adult with an advanced solid tumor such as melanoma, head and neck, liver or kidney cancer. The CDR3 runs from the conserved cysteine through the conserved F or W. The D gene is left open where the match is weak. Clone size appears in some rows only: once, few, many, or a class for an expanded clone.

d_gene	abundance	v_gene	j_gene	len	CDR3nt	CDR3aa
-	-	TRBV7-2	TRBJ1-1	16	TGTGCCAGCAGCTCCCGGCCCCCGTCCGTGGACACTGAAGCTTTCTTT	CASSSRPPSVDTEAFF
-	-	TRBV20-1	TRBJ2-1	10	TGCAGTGCCTTTAGCCATGAGCAGTTCTTC	CSAFSHEQFF
-	-	TRBV27	TRBJ1-2	12	TGTGCCACCTACAGCTCTAACTATGGCTACACCTTC	CATYSSNYGYTF
-	-	TRBV7-9	TRBJ2-7	14	TGTGCCAGCAGCTTAGACGAGGGATCCTACGAGCAGTACTTC	CASSLDEGSYEQYF
-	-	TRBV7-6	TRBJ2-1	14	TGTGCCAGCAGCCAGCCTAGCGCCTACAATGAGCAGTTCTTC	CASSQPSAYNEQFF
-	-	TRBV28	TRBJ2-5	11	TGTGCCAGCAGTTTGGCCGGAGTCCAGTACTTC	CASSLAGVQYF
-	-	TRBV19	TRBJ2-7	12	TGTGCCAGTAGTATACCCGAGGGAGAGCAGTACTTC	CASSIPEGEQYF
TRBD1	-	TRBV2	TRBJ2-2	14	TGTGCCAGCACCCAGACAGGGGTCGCCGGGGAGCTGTTTTTT	CASTQTGVAGELFF
-	-	TRBV5-5	TRBJ1-5	15	TGTGCCAGCAGTCTGGCCGGGACACACGATCAGCCCCAGCATTTT	CASSLAGTHDQPQHF
TRBD2	-	TRBV2	TRBJ2-3	18	TGTGCCAGCAGAGGCCTCCTCATTGGCGGGAGTGCGGCAGATACGCAGTATTTT	CASRGLLIGGSAADTQYF
TRBD2	-	TRBV7-9	TRBJ2-7	13	TGTGCCAGCAGCGAGGGACTAGTCCACGAGCAGTACTTC	CASSEGLVHEQYF
-	-	TRBV4-1	TRBJ2-7	15	TGCGCCAGCAGCCCGGCAAAGGGGGGCGCCTACGAGCAGTACTTC	CASSPAKGGAYEQYF
TRBD1	-	TRBV23-1	TRBJ1-3	17	TGCGCCAGCGGAATCCCGGGACAGCTAGTCCCTGGAAACACCATATATTTT	CASGIPGQLVPGNTIYF
TRBD1	-	TRBV19	TRBJ2-5	15	TGTGCCACCCGCCCACTCGGACAGGGCCAAGAGACCCAGTACTTC	CATRPLGQGQETQYF
TRBD1	-	TRBV28	TRBJ1-1	14	TGTGCCAGCAGTTTGTCCAGGGGGCCAGTTGAAGCTTTCTTT	CASSLSRGPVEAFF
-	once	TRBV27	TRBJ2-1	15	TGTGCCAGCAGCATCTCTTCCTCCCTCTACAATGAGCAGTTCTTC	CASSISSSLYNEQFF
TRBD1	-	TRBV30	TRBJ2-5	15	TGTGCCTGGAGCCCGAGGACAGGGGACGTGGAGACCCAGTACTTC	CAWSPRTGDVETQYF
-	-	TRBV27	TRBJ2-7	15	TGTGCCAGCAGTGACCAGGTGCAGGGTTACTACGAGCAGTACTTC	CASSDQVQGYYEQYF
-	-	TRBV23-1	TRBJ2-3	13	TGCGCCAGCAGTCGGGGGAATCCAGATACGCAGTATTTT	CASSRGNPDTQYF
TRBD2	-	TRBV7-9	TRBJ2-1	16	TGTGCCAGCAGCCCGGCCTCAGGCGGGAGCTACAATGAGCAGTTCTTC	CASSPASGGSYNEQFF
TRBD1	-	TRBV7-9	TRBJ2-6	16	TGTGCCAGCAGCAAAACAGGGGTGGCTGGGGCCAACGTCCTGACTTTC	CASSKTGVAGANVLTF
-	many	TRBV7-3	TRBJ2-1	14	TGTGCCAGCAGCTCCTCGGGTGGGTACAATGAGCAGTTCTTC	CASSSSGGYNEQFF
-	-	TRBV27	TRBJ2-7	15	TGTGCCAGCAGTTTTGGCGGAGAGGGGTCCTACGAGCAGTACTTC	CASSFGGEGSYEQYF
TRBD2	-	TRBV19	TRBJ2-7	15	TGTGCCAGTAGTGGGACTAGCGGGAGGTTCTACGAGCAGTACTTC	CASSGTSGRFYEQYF
-	-	TRBV11-2	TRBJ2-3	14	TGTGCCAGCAGCCGCGGTCAGGGCGGGACTTTCCAGTATTTT	CASSRGQGGTFQYF
-	-	TRBV14	TRBJ2-3	13	TGTGCCAGCAGCACCGCCGTACGAGATACGCAGTATTTT	CASSTAVRDTQYF
-	few	TRBV21-1	TRBJ2-2	15	TGTGCCAGCAGCAAACGAGACAGGGACACCGGGGAGCTGTTTTTT	CASSKRDRDTGELFF
TRBD1	once	TRBV11-3	TRBJ2-3	16	TGTGCCAGCAGCCCCTGGGACAGTACTAGCACAGATACGCAGTATTTT	CASSPWDSTSTDTQYF
-	-	TRBV6-4	TRBJ1-1	14	TGTGCCAGCAGTGACGAGGGAGGGTACACTGAAGCTTTCTTT	CASSDEGGYTEAFF
-	-	TRBV30	TRBJ1-3	15	TGTGCCTGGTCGTTGGGGGACTCAACCAGAAACACCATATATTTT	CAWSLGDSTRNTIYF
-	-	TRBV5-1	TRBJ1-5	14	TGCGCCAGCAGCGCCGGGGACTACAATCAGCCCCAGCATTTT	CASSAGDYNQPQHF
-	-	TRBV5-6	TRBJ2-7	13	TGTGCCAGCAGCTTGGTGGGAACAAACGAGCAGTACTTC	CASSLVGTNEQYF
TRBD2	-	TRBV5-5	TRBJ2-5	17	TGTGCCAGCAGCTTCAGGACTAGCGGGCCTGTCCGAGAGACCCAGTACTTC	CASSFRTSGPVRETQYF
-	-	TRBV5-1	TRBJ1-1	13	TGCGCCAGCAGCTTGTCCTCGGAGCTTGAAGCTTTCTTT	CASSLSSELEAFF
-	-	TRBV2	TRBJ1-4	18	TGTGCCAGCAGTGATTTGGCAGGGTGGAGTGCAACTAATGAAAAACTGTTTTTT	CASSDLAGWSATNEKLFF
-	-	TRBV7-9	TRBJ2-3	13	TGTGCCAGCAGCATAAACACAGGGGATACGCAGTATTTT	CASSINTGDTQYF
-	-	TRBV11-2	TRBJ2-1	13	TGTGCCAGCAGCCCGGGACCTCGCCGAGAGCAGTTCTTC	CASSPGPRREQFF
TRBD2	-	TRBV19	TRBJ2-5	12	TGTGCGACGGCGGGAGGGAAAGAGACCCAGTACTTC	CATAGGKETQYF
-	few	TRBV28	TRBJ1-1	12	TGTGCCAGCAGGGTCTGGAACACTGAAGCTTTCTTT	CASRVWNTEAFF
TRBD1	-	TRBV30	TRBJ1-3	15	TGTGCCTGGAATGAACAGGGGGTAGCTGGAAACACCATATATTTT	CAWNEQGVAGNTIYF
-	few	TRBV20-1	TRBJ2-7	11	TGCAGTGTACAGGGAGGGGACGAGCAGTACTTC	CSVQGGDEQYF
TRBD2	-	TRBV5-1	TRBJ2-1	18	TGCGCCAGCAGCTCAACCGAACCATGGACTAGCGGGCACAATGAGCAGTTCTTC	CASSSTEPWTSGHNEQFF
TRBD2	-	TRBV7-9	TRBJ2-3	18	TGTGCCAGCGTAATAGGGAGACTCAGCGGGAGGGCCGGGGATACGCAGTATTTT	CASVIGRLSGRAGDTQYF
-	-	TRBV29-1	TRBJ1-2	12	TGCAGCGTTGTCCGTTCTAACTATGGCTACACCTTC	CSVVRSNYGYTF
TRBD2	few	TRBV5-4	TRBJ2-1	16	TGTGCCAGCAGCCGGGGGGGGACTAGCGCTGACAATGAGCAGTTCTTC	CASSRGGTSADNEQFF
TRBD1	few	TRBV7-9	TRBJ1-2	14	TGTGCCAGCAGCTTCGGGACAGCTTTCTATGGCTACACCTTC	CASSFGTAFYGYTF
TRBD1	-	TRBV28	TRBJ2-5	12	TGTGCCACCGCTTTAACAGGGGGGACCCAGTACTTC	CATALTGGTQYF
TRBD2	-	TRBV19	TRBJ2-1	14	TGTGCCAGTAGTACGGGCGGACTAGTCAATGAGCAGTTCTTC	CASSTGGLVNEQFF
-	few	TRBV2	TRBJ2-3	13	TGTGCCAGCAACGGGGCTTTCACAGATACGCAGTATTTT	CASNGAFTDTQYF
TRBD2	-	TRBV4-3	TRBJ2-7	15	TGCGCCAGCAGCCATGGGACTAGCGGCTCCTACGAGCAGTACTTC	CASSHGTSGSYEQYF
TRBD1	once	TRBV18	TRBJ2-5	13	TGTGCCAGCTCACGGGACAGGGAGGAGACCCAGTACTTC	CASSRDREETQYF
TRBD2	few	TRBV14	TRBJ2-1	14	TGTGCCAGCAGCCTGAGGACTAGCAGCAATGAGCAGTTCTTC	CASSLRTSSNEQFF
TRBD1	-	TRBV5-4	TRBJ2-5	13	TGTGCCAGCAGCTTAAGAGGGACAGGGACCCAGTACTTC	CASSLRGTGTQYF
-	-	TRBV18	TRBJ2-5	15	TGTGCCAGCTCACCACGGGCAGGGTCCGGGGAGACCCAGTACTTC	CASSPRAGSGETQYF
-	-	TRBV11-3	TRBJ1-5	13	TGTGCCAGCAGTCGGGGCAGCGATCAGCCCCAGCATTTT	CASSRGSDQPQHF
-	-	TRBV7-8	TRBJ2-1	20	TGTGCCAGCAGCTTAGGGAGGGGCAGTTTTTTGATGGGTCGGGGGAATGAGCAGTTCTTC	CASSLGRGSFLMGRGNEQFF
-	-	TRBV5-1	TRBJ2-7	14	TGCGCCAGCAGCCGGGGGACAGCTGCCTACGAGCAGTACTTC	CASSRGTAAYEQYF
TRBD2	-	TRBV7-3	TRBJ2-1	15	TGTGCCAGCAGCTTACTAGCGGGAGTTGGGAATGAGCAGTTCTTC	CASSLLAGVGNEQFF